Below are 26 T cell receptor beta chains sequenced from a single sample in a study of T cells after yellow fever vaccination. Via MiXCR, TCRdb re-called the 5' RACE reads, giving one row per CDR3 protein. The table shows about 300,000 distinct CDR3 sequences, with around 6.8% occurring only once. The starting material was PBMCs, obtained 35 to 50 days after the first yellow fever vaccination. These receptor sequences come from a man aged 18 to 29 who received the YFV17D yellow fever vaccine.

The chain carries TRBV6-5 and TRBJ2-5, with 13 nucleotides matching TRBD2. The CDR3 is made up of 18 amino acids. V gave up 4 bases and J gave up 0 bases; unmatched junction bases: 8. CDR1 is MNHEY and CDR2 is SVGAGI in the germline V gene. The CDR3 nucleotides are TGTGCCAGCAGTTGGCGACTAGCGGGGGGTCAGTACCAAGAGACCCAGTACTTC. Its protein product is CASSWRLAGGQYQETQYF.

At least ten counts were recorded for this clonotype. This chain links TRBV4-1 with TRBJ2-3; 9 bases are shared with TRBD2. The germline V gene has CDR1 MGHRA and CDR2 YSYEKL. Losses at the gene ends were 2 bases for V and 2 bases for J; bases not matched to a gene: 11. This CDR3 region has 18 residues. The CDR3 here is CASSQLPGLASTTDTQYF. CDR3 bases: TGCGCCAGCAGCCAACTTCCGGGACTAGCATCCACCACAGATACGCAGTATTTT.

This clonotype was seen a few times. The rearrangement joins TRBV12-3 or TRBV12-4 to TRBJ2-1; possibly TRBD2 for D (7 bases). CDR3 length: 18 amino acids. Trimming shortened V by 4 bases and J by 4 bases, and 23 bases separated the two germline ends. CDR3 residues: CASSSPPGSRGAYNEQFF. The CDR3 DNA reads TGTGCCAGCAGTTCGCCTCCGGGCTCTCGGGGGGCGTACAATGAGCAGTTCTTC.

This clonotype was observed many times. CDR3 residues: CASSPTLDTQYF. For the CDR3, the DNA is TGTGCCAGCAGCCCAACGTTGGATACGCAGTATTTT. This chain joins TRBV7-2 and TRBJ2-3; D gene unclear. Looked up from germline, CDR1 is SGHTA and CDR2 is FQGNSA. V was pared by 5 bases and J by 6 bases, with 9 bases between. The CDR3 has 12 residues.

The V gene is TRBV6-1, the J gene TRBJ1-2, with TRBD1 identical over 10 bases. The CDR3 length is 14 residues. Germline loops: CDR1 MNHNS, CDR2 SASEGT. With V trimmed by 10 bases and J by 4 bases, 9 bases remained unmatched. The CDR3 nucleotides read TGTGCCACCACACGCCGGGACAGGGGCTATGGCTACACCTTC. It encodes CATTRRDRGYGYTF.

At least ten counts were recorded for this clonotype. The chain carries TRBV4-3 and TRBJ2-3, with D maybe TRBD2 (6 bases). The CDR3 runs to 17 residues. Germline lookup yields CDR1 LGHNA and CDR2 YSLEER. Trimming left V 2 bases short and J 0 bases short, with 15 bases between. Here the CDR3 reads CASSQRLGDMSTDTQYF. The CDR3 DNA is TGCGCCAGCAGCCAACGACTAGGAGATATGAGCACAGATACGCAGTATTTT.

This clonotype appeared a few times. Here the CDR3 DNA reads TGTGCCAGCAGTTACCCATGGCGGGGGGGCCGTGGGGATGAGCAGTTCTTC. Its translation is CASSYPWRGGRGDEQFF. The chain carries TRBV6-5 and TRBJ2-1, with TRBD2 matching 9 bases. Germline assignment: CDR1 MNHEY and CDR2 SVGAGI. After removal of 2 bases from V and 8 bases from J, the junction contained 13 bases not matched to a gene. The CDR3 consists of 17 residues.

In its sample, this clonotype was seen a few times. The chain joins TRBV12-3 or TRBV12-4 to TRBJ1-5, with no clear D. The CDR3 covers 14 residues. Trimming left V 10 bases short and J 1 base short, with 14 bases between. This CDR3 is CATQLGGSNQPQHF. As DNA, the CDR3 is TGTGCCACCCAGCTGGGAGGCAGCAATCAGCCCCAGCATTTT.

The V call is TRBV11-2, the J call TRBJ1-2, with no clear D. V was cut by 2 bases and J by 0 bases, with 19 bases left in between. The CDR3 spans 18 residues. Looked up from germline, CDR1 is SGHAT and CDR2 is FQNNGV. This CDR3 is CASSLFARPRQANYGYTF. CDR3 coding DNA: TGTGCCAGCAGCTTATTCGCCAGACCTAGACAAGCTAACTATGGCTACACCTTC.

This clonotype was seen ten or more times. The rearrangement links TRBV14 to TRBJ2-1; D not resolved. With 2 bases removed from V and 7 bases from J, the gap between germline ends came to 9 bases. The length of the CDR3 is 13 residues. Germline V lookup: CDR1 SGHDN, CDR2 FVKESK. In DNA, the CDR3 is TGTGCCAGCAGCCAAAGGCGGATAAATGAGCAGTTCTTC. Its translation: CASSQRRINEQFF.

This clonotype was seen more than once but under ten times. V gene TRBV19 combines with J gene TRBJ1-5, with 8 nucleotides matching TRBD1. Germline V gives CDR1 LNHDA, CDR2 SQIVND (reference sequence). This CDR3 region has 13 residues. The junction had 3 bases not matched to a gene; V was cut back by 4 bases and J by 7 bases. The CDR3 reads CASSTQGAQPQHF. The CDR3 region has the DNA TGTGCCAGTAGTACCCAGGGGGCACAGCCCCAGCATTTT.

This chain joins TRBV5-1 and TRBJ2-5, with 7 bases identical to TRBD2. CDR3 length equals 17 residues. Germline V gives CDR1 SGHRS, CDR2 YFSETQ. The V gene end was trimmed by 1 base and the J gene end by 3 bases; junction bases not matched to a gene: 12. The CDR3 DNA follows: TGCGCCAGCAGCTTGTTCATGCTAGCGGACATGGAAGAGACCCAGTACTTC. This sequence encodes CASSLFMLADMEETQYF. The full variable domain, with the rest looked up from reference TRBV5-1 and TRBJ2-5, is KAGVTQTPRYLIKTRGQQVTLSCSPISGHRSVSWYQQTPGQGLQFLFEYFSETQRNKGNFPGRFSGRQFSNSRSEMNVSTLELGDSALYLCASSLFMLADMEETQYFGPGTRLLVL.

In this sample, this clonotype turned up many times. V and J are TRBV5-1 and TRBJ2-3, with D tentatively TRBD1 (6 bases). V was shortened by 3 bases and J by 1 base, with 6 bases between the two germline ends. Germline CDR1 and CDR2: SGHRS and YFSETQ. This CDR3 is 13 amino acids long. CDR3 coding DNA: TGCGCCAGCAGCTGGACAGGCACAGATACGCAGTATTTT. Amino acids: CASSWTGTDTQYF.

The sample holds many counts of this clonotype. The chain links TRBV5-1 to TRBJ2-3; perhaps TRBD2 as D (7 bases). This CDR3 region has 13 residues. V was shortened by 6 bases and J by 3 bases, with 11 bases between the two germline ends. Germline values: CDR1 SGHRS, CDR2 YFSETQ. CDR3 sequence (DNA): TGCGCCAGCAACGGGGGGCAAACAGATACGCAGTATTTT. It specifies CASNGGQTDTQYF.

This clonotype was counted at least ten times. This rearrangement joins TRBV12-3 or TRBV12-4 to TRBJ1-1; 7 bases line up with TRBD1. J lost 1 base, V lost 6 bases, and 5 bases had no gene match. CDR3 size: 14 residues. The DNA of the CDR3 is TGTGCCAGCAGGACAGGGTTGGAGAACACTGAAGCTTTCTTT. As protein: CASRTGLENTEAFF.

The CDR3 here is CASSLGPGRGLFNQPQHF. CDR3 coding DNA: TGTGCCAGCAGCTTGGGGCCAGGAAGGGGATTATTCAATCAGCCCCAGCATTTT. The chain employs TRBV5-6 and TRBJ1-5; maybe TRBD1 (5 bases). Trimming pared 0 bases from V and 3 bases from J, leaving 19 bases between. CDR1 is SGHDT and CDR2 is YYEEEE in the germline V gene. This CDR3 region has 18 residues.

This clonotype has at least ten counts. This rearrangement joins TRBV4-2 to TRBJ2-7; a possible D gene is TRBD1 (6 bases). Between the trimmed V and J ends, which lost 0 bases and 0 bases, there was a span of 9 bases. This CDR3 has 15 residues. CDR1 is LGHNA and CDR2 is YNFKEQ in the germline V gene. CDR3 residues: CASSQEEQGSYEQYV. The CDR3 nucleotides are TGTGCCAGCAGCCAAGAAGAACAGGGCTCCTACGAGCAGTACGTC.

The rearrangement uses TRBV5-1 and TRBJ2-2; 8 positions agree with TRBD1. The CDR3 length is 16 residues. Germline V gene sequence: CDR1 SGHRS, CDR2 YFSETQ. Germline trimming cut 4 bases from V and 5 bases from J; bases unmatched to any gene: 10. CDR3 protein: CASSPKTGAGTGELFF. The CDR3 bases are TGCGCCAGCAGCCCGAAGACAGGGGCGGGGACCGGGGAGCTGTTTTTT.

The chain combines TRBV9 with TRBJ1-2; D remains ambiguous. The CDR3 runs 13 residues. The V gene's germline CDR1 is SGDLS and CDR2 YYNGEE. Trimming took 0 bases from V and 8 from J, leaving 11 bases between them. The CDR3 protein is CASSVEGTGGYTF. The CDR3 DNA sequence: TGTGCCAGCAGCGTAGAAGGAACTGGGGGCTACACCTTC.

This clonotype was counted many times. In DNA, the CDR3 is TGTGCCAGCTCACCACCCGGGGCCCTCACTGAAGCTTTCTTT. It yields the protein CASSPPGALTEAFF. The chain is built from TRBV18 and TRBJ1-1; D is perhaps TRBD1 (5 bases). CDR3 length equals 14 residues. CDR1 KGHSH and CDR2 LQKENI come from the germline V gene. Trimming shortened V by 0 bases and J by 4 bases, and 9 bases separated the two germline ends.

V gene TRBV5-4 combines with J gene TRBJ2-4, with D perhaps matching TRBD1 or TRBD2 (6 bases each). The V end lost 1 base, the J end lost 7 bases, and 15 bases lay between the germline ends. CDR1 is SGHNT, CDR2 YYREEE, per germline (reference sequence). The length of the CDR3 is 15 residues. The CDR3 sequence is CASSLNGGGFNIQYF. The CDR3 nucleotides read TGTGCCAGCAGCTTGAACGGGGGCGGCTTCAACATTCAGTACTTC. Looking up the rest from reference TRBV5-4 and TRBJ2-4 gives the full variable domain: ETGVTQSPTHLIKTRGQQVTLRCSSQSGHNTVSWYQQALGQGPQFIFQYYREEENGRGNFPPRFSGLQFPNYSSELNVNALELDDSALYLCASSLNGGGFNIQYFGAGTRLSVL.

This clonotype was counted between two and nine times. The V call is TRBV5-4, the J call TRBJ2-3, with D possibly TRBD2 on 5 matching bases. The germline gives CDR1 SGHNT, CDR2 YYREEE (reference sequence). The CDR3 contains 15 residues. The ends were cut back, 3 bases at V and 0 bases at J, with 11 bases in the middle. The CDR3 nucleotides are TGTGCCAGCAGCTCGAAACTAGTCAGCACAGATACGCAGTATTTT. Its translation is CASSSKLVSTDTQYF.

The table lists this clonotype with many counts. CDR3 bases: TGTGCCAGCAGCTTAATGACAGGGGAAGAGACCCAGTACTTC. Translating it yields CASSLMTGEETQYF. The chain is built from TRBV7-8 and TRBJ2-5, with 8 bases fitting TRBD1. V lost 2 bases, J lost 3 bases, and 2 bases stayed unmatched. This CDR3 is built from 14 residues. Germline V gene lookup returns CDR1 SGHVS and CDR2 FQNEAQ.

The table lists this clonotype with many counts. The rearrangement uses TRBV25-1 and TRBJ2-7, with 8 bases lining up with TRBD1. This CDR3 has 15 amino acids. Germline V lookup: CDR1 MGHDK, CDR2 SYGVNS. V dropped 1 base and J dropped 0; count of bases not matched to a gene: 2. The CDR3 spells CASSELGTGSYEQYF. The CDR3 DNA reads TGTGCCAGCAGTGAATTGGGGACAGGCTCCTACGAGCAGTACTTC.

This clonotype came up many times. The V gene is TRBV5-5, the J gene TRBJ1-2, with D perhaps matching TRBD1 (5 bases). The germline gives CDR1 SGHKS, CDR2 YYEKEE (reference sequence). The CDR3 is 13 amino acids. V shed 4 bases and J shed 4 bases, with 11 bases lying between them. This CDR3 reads CASSLGPLYGYTF. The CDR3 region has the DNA TGTGCCAGCAGCCTGGGACCGCTCTATGGCTACACCTTC.

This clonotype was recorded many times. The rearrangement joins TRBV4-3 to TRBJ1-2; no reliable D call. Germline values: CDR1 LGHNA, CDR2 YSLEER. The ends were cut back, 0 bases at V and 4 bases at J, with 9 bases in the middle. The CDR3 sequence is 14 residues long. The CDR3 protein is CASSQERWTYGYTF. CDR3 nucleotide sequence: TGCGCCAGCAGCCAAGAACGGTGGACCTATGGCTACACCTTC.